This T cell receptor (beta chain) was observed in a study of T cell changes during pregnancy in multiple sclerosis. Only in-frame clones appear in the TCRdb table, and some are missing; sequencing was by immunoSEQ multiplex PCR. There are tens of thousands of clones in the sample; approximately 93% occur only once, and about 2.6% lies in the top ten. The CDR3 spans 16 residues. Per the germline V gene, CDR1 is SGHVS and CDR2 is FQNEAQ. The V and J ends lost 5 bases and 4 bases respectively, with 21 bases between them. The chain carries TRBV7-8 and TRBJ2-7, with a tentative D call TRBD1 (5 bases). The sequenced sample was CD8+ T cells from peripheral blood mononuclear cells, obtained in the third trimester of pregnancy. This clonotype originated in a female donor with multiple sclerosis, enrolled in a pregnancy study. CDR3 sequence reads: CASSTPLGQALYEQYF. The CDR3 coding sequence is TGTGCCAGCAGCACTCCCCTAGGACAAGCGCTGTACGAGCAGTACTTC.